One and the same sample provided the 20 T cell receptor beta chains below, sequenced in a study of cytomegalovirus exposure and HLA in healthy donors. Primers for the PCR totalled 60 Vbeta and 13 Jbeta. Measured with immunoSEQ multiplex PCR; TCRdb has only the in-frame clones, and not every one. The table has 110,000 to 150,000 clones, around 81% seen once; the top ten hold over 2.5%. Material: PBMCs. Receptors originate from a male donor in good health and CMV-seronegative.

The chain couples TRBV9 to TRBJ1-1; tentatively, D is TRBD1 (5 bases). The CDR3 has 15 residues. Germline V gene data show CDR1 as SGDLS and CDR2 as YYNGEE. V lost 0 bases, J lost 3 bases, and 12 bases lay in between. The CDR3: CASSVAGGGYTEAFF. The CDR3 region has the DNA TGTGCCAGCAGCGTAGCCGGGGGTGGATACACTGAAGCTTTCTTT.

The CDR3 region has the DNA TGTGCCAGCAGTTCCGGACAGCATCGGCACACCTTC. It translates to CASSSGQHRHTF. The chain is built from TRBV6-5 and TRBJ1-2; D is perhaps TRBD1 (6 bases). Germline assignment: CDR1 MNHEY and CDR2 SVGAGI. The CDR3 runs to 12 residues. The ends were cut back, 4 bases at V and 12 bases at J, with 15 bases in the middle.

The chain recombines TRBV18 with TRBJ1-1; D is ambiguous. CDR1 is KGHSH, CDR2 LQKENI, per germline. Trimming left V 0 bases short and J 3 bases short, with 8 bases between. The CDR3 extends over 14 amino acids. The DNA for the CDR3 is TGTGCCAGCTCACCACCGGCCCGATACACTGAAGCTTTCTTT. Its translation is CASSPPARYTEAFF.

Worth noting for this clone: One end of the junction is discordant with germline, which a read error may explain. The chain recombines TRBV7-9 with TRBJ2-7, with 9 bases identical to TRBD1. The CDR3 runs to 16 residues. Germline CDR1 and CDR2: SEHNR and FQNEAQ (reference sequence). The chain's CDR3 is CSSSHKRQGGTYEQYF. CDR3 DNA: TGTTCCAGCAGCCATAAAAGACAGGGGGGAACCTACGAGCAGTACTTC.

In its sample, this clone was seen once. V usage is TRBV5-1 and J usage is TRBJ2-2; weak D call: TRBD1 (6 bases). CDR1 is SGHRS and CDR2 is YFSETQ in the germline V gene. The CDR3 has 15 amino acids. Trimming took off 2 bases at V and 4 bases at J, with 12 bases between the two ends. The CDR3 reads CASSLGGVGTGELFF. The CDR3 DNA follows: TGCGCCAGCAGCTTAGGGGGAGTGGGCACCGGGGAGCTGTTTTTT. Together with reference TRBV5-1 and TRBJ2-2, the CDR3 gives the full variable domain: KAGVTQTPRYLIKTRGQQVTLSCSPISGHRSVSWYQQTPGQGLQFLFEYFSETQRNKGNFPGRFSGRQFSNSRSEMNVSTLELGDSALYLCASSLGGVGTGELFFGEGSRLTVL.

The rearrangement uses TRBV10-3 and TRBJ1-5; weak D call: TRBD1 (6 bases). The CDR3 loop spans 15 amino acids. Germline CDR1 reads ENHRY; CDR2 reads SYGVKD. V was pared by 2 bases and J by 3 bases, with 11 bases between. CDR3 nucleotides: TGTGCCATCAGTGAGACGGACAGATACAATCAGCCCCAGCATTTT. Its translation: CAISETDRYNQPQHF.

V usage is TRBV18 and J usage is TRBJ2-7, with 15 bases that match TRBD2. Looked up from germline, CDR1 is KGHSH and CDR2 is LQKENI. The CDR3 totals 18 residues. With 6 bases clipped from V and 3 bases from J, the junction kept 12 bases outside the gene matches. The CDR3 loop is CASSEGLAGGLQVYEQYF. As DNA, the CDR3 is TGTGCCAGCTCCGAGGGACTAGCGGGAGGTTTACAGGTCTACGAGCAGTACTTC.

The rearrangement joins TRBV25-1 to TRBJ1-4, with D maybe TRBD1 (6 bases). Trimming stripped 3 bases from V and 5 bases from J, with 10 bases between. This CDR3 contains 14 residues. Germline assignment: CDR1 MGHDK and CDR2 SYGVNS. DNA for the CDR3: TGTGCCAGCAGTGAGGGGGCTGGGAATGAAAAACTGTTTTTT. It is translated as CASSEGAGNEKLFF.

This clone was detected only once. The chain couples TRBV5-1 to TRBJ1-6, with D uncertain. Trimming shortened V by 0 bases and J by 8 bases, and 9 bases separated the two germline ends. Germline assignment: CDR1 SGHRS and CDR2 YFSETQ. This CDR3 spans 14 amino acids. In nucleotides, the CDR3 is TGCGCCAGCAGCTTGGGACAATCATATTCACCCCTCCACTTT. Its translation: CASSLGQSYSPLHF. The entire variable domain, with the rest obtained from reference TRBV5-1 and TRBJ1-6, is as follows: KAGVTQTPRYLIKTRGQQVTLSCSPISGHRSVSWYQQTPGQGLQFLFEYFSETQRNKGNFPGRFSGRQFSNSRSEMNVSTLELGDSALYLCASSLGQSYSPLHFGNGTRLTVT.

This chain uses TRBV9 with TRBJ2-5; 7 bases align to TRBD2. Germline CDR1 is SGDLS and CDR2 is YYNGEE. V gave up 7 bases and J gave up 5 bases; unmatched junction bases: 11. The CDR3 length is 14 residues. In DNA form, the CDR3 reads TGTGCCAGCTCCCAGACTAGCTCTCGGGAGACCCAGTACTTC. This encodes CASSQTSSRETQYF.

This clone was seen once. The sample carries other DNA sequences with the same CDR3. The rearrangement joins TRBV11-2 to TRBJ2-5, with TRBD2 identical over 8 bases. Germline V gives CDR1 SGHAT, CDR2 FQNNGV. The V and J ends lost 5 bases and 2 bases, in that order; junction bases with no gene match: 4. The CDR3 length is 14 residues. The DNA of the CDR3 is TGTGCCAGCAGCCCCAGCGGGGGTCAAGAGACCCAGTACTTC. Encoded protein: CASSPSGGQETQYF.

This chain connects TRBV5-1 to TRBJ2-5, with TRBD2 matching 11 bases. V lost 4 bases to trimming and J lost 4 bases; unmatched junction nucleotides: 6. CDR1 SGHRS and CDR2 YFSETQ come from the germline V gene. The CDR3 has 15 residues. CDR3 in amino acids: CASSRGTSGRETQYF. The CDR3 DNA sequence: TGCGCCAGCAGCCGGGGCACTAGCGGGAGAGAGACCCAGTACTTC.

This clone has a handful of counts. The chain joins TRBV2 to TRBJ1-1; 9 nucleotides match TRBD1. The length of the CDR3 is 14 residues. V shed 1 base, J shed 5 bases, and the junction held 2 bases outside the gene matches. The germline CDR1 and CDR2 sequences are SNHLY and FYNNEI. CDR3 bases: TGTGCCAGCAGTGAAGTGACAGGGGGGACTGAAGCTTTCTTT. Encoded protein: CASSEVTGGTEAFF.

The V call is TRBV10-3, the J call TRBJ1-1; D remains ambiguous. This CDR3 region has 14 residues. V dropped 2 bases and J dropped 0 bases, with 7 bases sitting between them. Germline V gene data show CDR1 as ENHRY and CDR2 as SYGVKD. CDR3 residues: CAISEPQVNTEAFF. CDR3 DNA: TGTGCCATCAGTGAGCCCCAGGTGAACACTGAAGCTTTCTTT.

The CDR3 sequence: CASSGGAILAANTGELFF. CDR3 DNA: TGTGCCAGCAGCGGGGGAGCAATTCTAGCGGCTAACACCGGGGAGCTGTTTTTT. The V gene is TRBV9, the J gene TRBJ2-2; TRBD2 agrees at 7 bases. Germline CDR1 is SGDLS and CDR2 is YYNGEE. The CDR3 extends over 18 amino acids. V was pared by 3 bases and J by 2 bases, with 13 bases of the junction left unmatched.

The J gene is TRBJ1-2, the V gene TRBV6-5; tentative D call: TRBD1 (5 bases). The CDR3 is made up of 14 amino acids. Trimming cost V 0 bases and J 4 bases, with 9 bases left between them. Looked up from germline, CDR1 is MNHEY and CDR2 is SVGAGI. CDR3 region: CASSYSGGSYGYTF. CDR3 sequence (DNA): TGTGCCAGCAGTTACTCGGGGGGATCCTATGGCTACACCTTC.

The V gene is TRBV6-1, the J gene TRBJ2-3, with 7 bases matching TRBD2. The length of the CDR3 is 16 residues. Germline values: CDR1 MNHNS, CDR2 SASEGT. V dropped 3 bases and J dropped 2; count of bases not matched to a gene: 8. CDR3 region: CASSEGWDYYTDTQYF. DNA of the CDR3: TGTGCCAGCAGTGAGGGATGGGACTACTACACAGATACGCAGTATTTT.

The sample holds a few counts of this clone. The chain recombines TRBV4-2 with TRBJ1-2, with 10 bases aligning to TRBD1. This CDR3 is built from 15 residues. The trim removed 0 bases at V and 7 bases at J, leaving 5 bases unmatched. Germline values: CDR1 LGHNA, CDR2 YNFKEQ. This chain's CDR3 is CASSQDRRQGAGYTF. The CDR3 DNA sequence: TGTGCCAGCAGCCAAGATCGAAGACAGGGGGCTGGCTACACCTTC.

This clone was recorded only once. The rearrangement links TRBV4-2 to TRBJ1-1, with D unresolved. Trimming stripped 1 base from V and 1 base from J, with 10 bases between. The CDR3 spans 15 residues. In germline, CDR1 is LGHNA, CDR2 YNFKEQ. CDR3 protein: CASSQGSVANTEAFF. CDR3 sequence (DNA): TGTGCCAGCAGCCAAGGGTCCGTGGCGAACACTGAAGCTTTCTTT.

This sequence joins TRBV27 and TRBJ1-6; no reliable D call. Trimming shortened V by 3 bases and J by 8 bases, and 8 bases separated the two germline ends. CDR1 MNHEY and CDR2 SMNVEV come from the germline V gene (reference sequence). The CDR3 is made up of 13 amino acids. CDR3 coding DNA: TGTGCCAGCAGTTTTAAGTCGGATTCACCCCTCCACTTT. Translation gives CASSFKSDSPLHF.